A single sample gave rise to the 16 T cell receptor beta chains below, sequenced in a study of shared clonotypes between healthy human individuals. Profiled with immunoSEQ multiplex PCR; TCRdb holds only in-frame clones, not every one. The sample gives about 1.5 million clones, around 95% of which show up once; 0.95% to 1.5% is in the top ten. The sample comprised naive CD4+ T cells sorted from blood. Subset denoted: CD45RA+ positively selected. The receptors here all came from a man under 40 in good health.

The chain links TRBV9 to TRBJ1-2; TRBD1 might be the D (5 bases). The CDR3 spans 13 residues. The V end lost 5 bases, the J end lost 8 bases, and 16 bases lay between the germline ends. In germline, CDR1 is SGDLS, CDR2 YYNGEE. In DNA, the CDR3 is TGTGCCAGCAGTTCTCGGGGGATAGGGGGCTACACCTTC. This sequence encodes CASSSRGIGGYTF.

This chain links TRBV10-3 with TRBJ1-1; D uncertain. The CDR3 extends over 15 amino acids. Germline CDR1 and CDR2: ENHRY and SYGVKD. V lost 0 bases and J lost 1, with 9 bases in between. The CDR3 DNA reads as TGTGCCATCAGTGAGTCGCCTGTAGAGAACACTGAAGCTTTCTTT. It codes for CAISESPVENTEAFF.

This chain uses TRBV28 with TRBJ2-7; TRBD2 matches at 9 bases. This CDR3 contains 16 residues. Germline V lookup: CDR1 MDHEN, CDR2 SYDVKM. V lost 2 bases, J lost 2 bases, and 7 bases stayed unmatched. CDR3 DNA sequence: TGTGCCAGCAGTTTAACCCGGACTAGCGAGACCTACGAGCAGTACTTC. Protein product: CASSLTRTSETYEQYF. The whole variable domain, remainder taken from reference TRBV28 and TRBJ2-7, is DVKVTQSSRYLVKRTGEKVFLECVQDMDHENMFWYRQDPGLGLRLIYFSYDVKMKEKGDIPEGYSVSREKKERFSLILESASTNQTSMYLCASSLTRTSETYEQYFGPGTRLTVT.

This chain uses TRBV5-1 with TRBJ2-5; 8 bases fit TRBD1. V trimming: 5 bases; J trimming: 2 bases; junction bases outside the gene matches: 5. Germline V CDR1 and CDR2: SGHRS, YFSETQ. The CDR3 totals 14 residues. CDR3: CASSHRDRQETQYF. The DNA of the CDR3 is TGCGCCAGCAGTCACCGGGACAGGCAAGAGACCCAGTACTTC. Drawing the rest from reference TRBV5-1 and TRBJ2-5, the complete variable domain is KAGVTQTPRYLIKTRGQQVTLSCSPISGHRSVSWYQQTPGQGLQFLFEYFSETQRNKGNFPGRFSGRQFSNSRSEMNVSTLELGDSALYLCASSHRDRQETQYFGPGTRLLVL.

V is TRBV9 and J is TRBJ2-3; 10 nucleotides align to TRBD2. This CDR3 has 19 residues. In germline, CDR1 is SGDLS, CDR2 YYNGEE. J was trimmed by 4 bases and V by 0 bases; bases with no gene match: 14. Written as DNA, the CDR3 is TGTGCCAGCAGCGTAGGTATAGGGACTAGCGTCGCTTTCCCAGATACGCAGTATTTT. Translating gives CASSVGIGTSVAFPDTQYF.

The chain combines TRBV6-1 with TRBJ2-3; weak D call: TRBD1 (6 bases). Trimming stripped 5 bases from V and 5 bases from J, with 14 bases between. The CDR3 is 14 residues long. CDR1 and CDR2 (germline): MNHNS, SASEGT. Here the CDR3 reads CASSNSGAVDTQYF. The CDR3 nucleotides read TGTGCCAGCAGTAACTCAGGGGCGGTAGATACGCAGTATTTT.

V usage is TRBV7-2 and J usage is TRBJ2-3; D uncertain. Germline V gene sequence: CDR1 SGHTA, CDR2 FQGNSA. The CDR3 sequence is 11 residues long. The V gene lost 11 bases and the J gene lost 2 bases, with 8 bases spanning the gap. Here the CDR3 DNA reads TGTGCCTCAACCCTCACAGATACGCAGTATTTT. Translated, it gives CASTLTDTQYF.

The chain links TRBV5-5 to TRBJ2-5; 7 bases match TRBD2. Germline trimming cut 2 bases from V and 0 bases from J; bases unmatched to any gene: 4. Germline CDR1 SGHKS, CDR2 YYEKEE (reference sequence). The CDR3 covers 15 residues. The CDR3 DNA reads TGTGCCAGCAGCTTAGCGGGGAGGTACCAAGAGACCCAGTACTTC. This sequence encodes CASSLAGRYQETQYF.

V is TRBV11-2 and J is TRBJ2-5, with D tentatively TRBD2 (6 bases). The V gene's germline CDR1 is SGHAT and CDR2 FQNNGV. The CDR3 length is 14 residues. V was shortened by 5 bases and J by 4 bases, with 14 bases between the two germline ends. CDR3: CASSVGDWRETQYF. The DNA for the CDR3 is TGTGCCAGCAGCGTGGGGGACTGGCGAGAGACCCAGTACTTC.

The rearrangement links TRBV6-1 to TRBJ1-2; D is undetermined. In germline, CDR1 is MNHNS, CDR2 SASEGT. V gave up 2 bases and J gave up 5 bases, with 18 bases separating them. The CDR3 loop spans 16 amino acids. The CDR3 DNA sequence: TGTGCCAGCAGTGAATGGGGAGGGAGTATAGGGTATGGCTACACCTTC. It yields the protein CASSEWGGSIGYGYTF.

The chain carries TRBV28 and TRBJ1-4; 9 bases are shared with TRBD1. Trimming removed 8 bases from V and 8 bases from J; junction bases left unmatched: 3. This CDR3 region has 12 residues. Per the germline V gene, CDR1 is MDHEN and CDR2 is SYDVKM. The CDR3 reads CASGTGGEKLFF. CDR3 bases: TGTGCCAGCGGAACAGGGGGCGAAAAACTGTTTTTT.

This chain links TRBV9 with TRBJ2-7; TRBD2 matches at 14 bases. The germline gives CDR1 SGDLS, CDR2 YYNGEE. J gave up 3 bases and V 4 bases, and 18 bases lay outside the gene matches. This CDR3 has 20 residues. CDR3 nucleotides: TGTGCCAGCAGCCCACACCCTCCCGGGACTAGCGGGAGTGAGGGCTACGAGCAGTACTTC. Translating gives CASSPHPPGTSGSEGYEQYF.

The chain has TRBV2 and TRBJ2-7, with a possible D match to TRBD1 (6 bases). There are 14 residues in the CDR3. CDR1 and CDR2 from the germline V gene are SNHLY and FYNNEI. The V end was cut by 7 bases, the J end by 0 bases, with 13 bases between. As DNA, the CDR3 is TGTGCCAGCACCACCCAGGGGATCTCCTACGAGCAGTACTTC. Its translation is CASTTQGISYEQYF.

A remark on this clone: Distinct nucleotide sequences in the sample also encode this CDR3. The chain is built from TRBV18 and TRBJ2-1, with 15 bases aligning to TRBD2. Germline-derived CDR1 and CDR2 are KGHSH and LQKENI. This CDR3 is 16 amino acids long. The V segment lost 0 bases and the J segment 6 bases; nucleotides outside the gene matches: 0. CDR3 in amino acids: CASSPPGLAGGNEQFF. CDR3 sequence (DNA): TGTGCCAGCTCACCACCGGGACTAGCGGGGGGCAATGAGCAGTTCTTC. Complete variable domain (other parts from reference TRBV18 and TRBJ2-1): NAGVMQNPRHLVRRRGQEARLRCSPMKGHSHVYWYRQLPEEGLKFMVYLQKENIIDESGMPKERFSAEFPKEGPSILRIQQVVRGDSAAYFCASSPPGLAGGNEQFFGPGTRLTVL.

V gene TRBV27 combines with J gene TRBJ2-2; 7 bases line up with TRBD1. Germline V CDR1 and CDR2: MNHEY, SMNVEV (reference sequence). J lost 3 bases, V lost 6 bases, and 10 bases had no gene match. This CDR3 contains 16 residues. The CDR3: CASSSRQGWDTGELFF. In nucleotides, the CDR3 is TGTGCCAGCAGCTCCCGACAGGGTTGGGACACCGGGGAGCTGTTTTTT.

This sequence joins TRBV9 and TRBJ2-1, with D perhaps TRBD2 (5 bases). Germline V gene sequence: CDR1 SGDLS, CDR2 YYNGEE. This CDR3 contains 17 residues. The germline V and J ends were trimmed by 3 bases and 4 bases, with 20 bases remaining between them. The CDR3 DNA sequence: TGTGCCAGCAGCGGAGGGATGGGCTTATACGGGTACAATGAGCAGTTCTTC. This encodes CASSGGMGLYGYNEQFF.